This section outlines one TCR beta chain sequence together with its context. The assay was immunoSEQ multiplex PCR, and TCRdb's table has in-frame clones only and misses some. The sample consists of 110,000 to 150,000 clones, over 70% of them appearing once. This record belongs to a study of blood T cell repertoires in COVID-19. Study-level information: Acute and convalescent COVID-19 specimens originated in the United States, Italy and Spain.

This CDR3 region has 15 residues. Germline V gene lookup returns CDR1 MNHEY and CDR2 SVGAGI. Trimming removed 6 bases from V and 2 bases from J; junction bases left unmatched: 10. The clonotype comes from a man aged 60-69 years who had recovered from COVID-19. This chain uses TRBV6-5 with TRBJ2-7; 7 positions match TRBD1. The material sequenced was PBMCs or T cells enriched from blood (not recorded which). The CDR3 loop reads CASSRARGSPYEQYF. The DNA for the CDR3 is TGTGCCAGCAGCCGGGCCAGGGGGTCCCCCTACGAGCAGTACTTC.